This entry lists 18 T cell receptor beta chains sequenced from one sample in a study of T-cell reconstitution after alpha-beta-depleted transplantation in children. The TCRbeta library was prepared with unique molecular identifiers. MiXCR was run by TCRdb on the PCR reads, yielding one entry per CDR3 protein. Here the sample spans over 450,000 distinct CDR3 sequences, approximately 10% being singletons. The specimen comprised PBMCs, sampled before TCRalphabeta/CD19-depleted stem cell transplant. These TCRs come from a child aged 2 to 10 with inherited bone marrow failure, due to receive a stem cell transplant.

The table lists this clonotype with many counts. This chain joins TRBV4-3 and TRBJ2-7; TRBD1 agrees at 10 bases. V trimming: 1 base; J trimming: 5 bases; junction bases outside the gene matches: 8. Germline CDR1 is LGHNA and CDR2 is YSLEER. The CDR3 is made up of 16 amino acids. The CDR3 region is CASSQGHGQGVHEQYF. DNA of the CDR3: TGCGCCAGCAGCCAAGGGCACGGACAGGGGGTTCACGAGCAGTACTTC.

Many counts were recorded for this clonotype. J is TRBJ2-5 and V is TRBV11-2; D might be TRBD1 (5 bases). Deletions cut 1 base from V and 5 bases from J, with 11 bases between. This CDR3 has 14 amino acids. Germline V gene sequence: CDR1 SGHAT, CDR2 FQNNGV. Written as DNA, the CDR3 is TGTGCCAGCAGCTTAGGGCAGGGCTGGGAGACCCAGTACTTC. Residues: CASSLGQGWETQYF.

This clonotype has at least ten counts. The chain has TRBV6-2 or TRBV6-3 and TRBJ2-7, with 8 bases matching TRBD1. V lost 4 bases to trimming and J lost 1 base; unmatched junction nucleotides: 6. The CDR3 contains 15 residues. The germline CDR1 and CDR2 sequences are MNHEY and SVGEGT. The CDR3 loop reads CASSFRDRLSYEQYF. Here the CDR3 DNA reads TGTGCCAGCAGTTTCCGGGACAGGTTGTCCTACGAGCAGTACTTC.

This clonotype was seen ten or more times. The chain uses TRBV28 and TRBJ2-1; the D gene is possibly TRBD1 (6 bases). The CDR3 runs 12 residues. Germline V gene sequence: CDR1 MDHEN, CDR2 SYDVKM. V dropped 8 bases and J dropped 9 bases, with 14 bases sitting between them. In DNA, the CDR3 is TGTGCCAGCGCCACAGGGCTACGTGAGCAGTTCTTC. It codes for CASATGLREQFF. Combining the CDR3 with reference TRBV28 and TRBJ2-1 gives the whole variable domain DVKVTQSSRYLVKRTGEKVFLECVQDMDHENMFWYRQDPGLGLRLIYFSYDVKMKEKGDIPEGYSVSREKKERFSLILESASTNQTSMYLCASATGLREQFFGPGTRLTVL.

J is TRBJ2-7 and V is TRBV6-1; 9 nucleotides agree with TRBD1. The germline V gene has CDR1 MNHNS and CDR2 SASEGT. Germline trimming cut 6 bases from V and 4 bases from J; bases unmatched to any gene: 7. The CDR3 loop spans 14 amino acids. CDR3 in amino acids: CASRERTGVYEQYF. The CDR3 DNA reads as TGTGCCAGCAGGGAACGGACAGGGGTATACGAGCAGTACTTC.

The CDR3 coding sequence is TGCAGCGTCCAACAGCGGAGCTCCTACAATGAGCAGTTCTTC. Amino acids: CSVQQRSSYNEQFF. V gene TRBV29-1 combines with J gene TRBJ2-1; D perhaps matches TRBD2 (5 bases). Trimming took off 6 bases at V and 0 bases at J, with 12 bases between the two ends. The CDR3 is 14 residues long. CDR1 is SQVTM and CDR2 is ANQGSEA in the germline V gene.

This clonotype occurred a few times. The J gene is TRBJ2-2, the V gene TRBV11-2, with 9 bases that match TRBD1. Germline assignment: CDR1 SGHAT and CDR2 FQNNGV. The length of the CDR3 is 21 residues. The trim removed 10 bases at V and 2 bases at J, leaving 26 bases unmatched. The CDR3 bases are TGTGCCACCACGTCGGTGGGCAGACAGGGGGGGGTAGCGGCAAACACCGGGGAGCTGTTTTTT. It codes for CATTSVGRQGGVAANTGELFF.

At least ten counts were recorded for this clonotype. The rearrangement joins TRBV7-2 to TRBJ2-7; unclear D gene. Germline V gene sequence: CDR1 SGHTA, CDR2 FQGNSA. CDR3 length: 14 amino acids. The ends were cut back, 4 bases at V and 5 bases at J, with 15 bases in the middle. The chain's CDR3 is CASSSQLIFHEQYF. Here the CDR3 DNA reads TGTGCCAGCAGCTCCCAGCTCATTTTCCACGAGCAGTACTTC.

In its sample, this clonotype was seen many times. V usage is TRBV20-1 and J usage is TRBJ2-1; maybe TRBD1 (6 bases). The CDR3 has 15 residues. Trimming pared 2 bases from V and 2 bases from J, leaving 13 bases between. The germline V gene has CDR1 DFQATT and CDR2 SNEGSKA (reference sequence). CDR3 loop: CSARLRGRTYNEQFF. CDR3 DNA sequence: TGCAGTGCTAGACTCAGGGGTAGAACCTACAATGAGCAGTTCTTC.

The sample holds many counts of this clonotype. The chain combines TRBV5-6 with TRBJ1-5, with 10 bases identical to TRBD1. The CDR3 runs 14 residues. Germline V gives CDR1 SGHDT, CDR2 YYEEEE. Trimming removed 6 bases from V and 7 bases from J; junction bases left unmatched: 7. This CDR3 reads CASTLTGGEQPQHF. The CDR3 nucleotides are TGTGCCAGCACCCTGACAGGGGGCGAACAGCCCCAGCATTTT. Combining the CDR3 with reference TRBV5-6 and TRBJ1-5 gives the whole variable domain DAGVTQSPTHLIKTRGQQVTLRCSPKSGHDTVSWYQQALGQGPQFIFQYYEEEERQRGNFPDRFSGHQFPNYSSELNVNALLLGDSALYLCASTLTGGEQPQHFGDGTRLSIL.

This clonotype was observed many times. The chain is built from TRBV7-2 and TRBJ1-3, with TRBD1 matching over 8 bases. Germline V gives CDR1 SGHTA, CDR2 FQGNSA. The length of the CDR3 is 14 residues. V shed 5 bases, J shed 3 bases, and the junction held 3 bases outside the gene matches. CDR3 coding DNA: TGTGCCAGCAGCCGGACAGGGCATGGAAACACCATATATTTT. This sequence encodes CASSRTGHGNTIYF.

This clonotype was observed many times. The chain carries TRBV5-1 and TRBJ2-7; 7 nucleotides agree with TRBD1. Per the germline V gene, CDR1 is SGHRS and CDR2 is YFSETQ. The trim removed 3 bases at V and 0 bases at J, leaving 3 bases unmatched. This CDR3 region has 14 residues. In DNA, the CDR3 is TGCGCCAGCAGCTCCCGGGACAGCTCCTACGAGCAGTACTTC. It encodes CASSSRDSSYEQYF.

This clonotype was picked up many times. The V call is TRBV5-1, the J call TRBJ2-7; the match to TRBD1 covers 7 bases. V shed 0 bases and J 3 bases; nucleotides not matched to a gene: 6. The CDR3 loop spans 15 amino acids. Per germline, CDR1 SGHRS and CDR2 YFSETQ. The CDR3 is CASSLGDSKYYEQYF. The CDR3 bases are TGCGCCAGCAGCTTGGGGGACAGTAAGTACTACGAGCAGTACTTC. Variable domain in full (rest from reference TRBV5-1 and TRBJ2-7): KAGVTQTPRYLIKTRGQQVTLSCSPISGHRSVSWYQQTPGQGLQFLFEYFSETQRNKGNFPGRFSGRQFSNSRSEMNVSTLELGDSALYLCASSLGDSKYYEQYFGPGTRLTVT.

This clonotype occurred many times. The chain joins TRBV11-2 to TRBJ1-1, with D possibly being TRBD1 (6 bases). Trimming removed 2 bases at V and 0 bases at J, with 19 bases between. Looked up from germline, CDR1 is SGHAT and CDR2 is FQNNGV. CDR3 length: 18 amino acids. CDR3 in DNA: TGTGCCAGCAGCTTAAGGTCCCTAGGACAGCTTATGAACACTGAAGCTTTCTTT. Translating gives CASSLRSLGQLMNTEAFF.

This clonotype was found many times. The chain carries TRBV4-3 and TRBJ2-7; perhaps D is TRBD1 or TRBD2 (6 bases each). Trimming removed 0 bases at V and 3 bases at J, with 9 bases between. Germline CDR1 reads LGHNA; CDR2 reads YSLEER. The CDR3 sequence is 14 residues long. CDR3 nucleotides: TGCGCCAGCAGCCAAGATCGGGGGCACTACGAGCAGTACTTC. As protein: CASSQDRGHYEQYF.

At least ten counts were recorded for this clonotype. The V call is TRBV5-1, the J call TRBJ2-5; no reliable D call. CDR3 length: 14 residues. With 0 bases removed from V and 2 bases from J, the gap between germline ends came to 8 bases. Germline assignment: CDR1 SGHRS and CDR2 YFSETQ. Here the CDR3 reads CASSLDHPQETQYF. The CDR3 nucleotides read TGCGCCAGCAGCTTGGACCATCCTCAAGAGACCCAGTACTTC.

This clonotype was detected ten times or more. The rearrangement joins TRBV15 to TRBJ1-3; 8 bases are a match to TRBD1. V lost 3 bases and J lost 10; bases outside the gene matches: 5. The CDR3 runs 13 residues. Germline loops: CDR1 LNHNV, CDR2 YYDKDF (reference sequence). The DNA of the CDR3 is TGTGCCACCAGCAGGACAGGGGAGCGGACCATATATTTT. Amino acids: CATSRTGERTIYF.

Worth noting for this clonotype: A much larger clone differs by one base, so this may be a read error. J is TRBJ1-1 and V is TRBV6-1; maybe TRBD1 (5 bases). Germline V lookup: CDR1 MNHNS, CDR2 SASEGT. The CDR3 has 14 amino acids. The DNA of the CDR3 is TGTGCCAGCAGTCCCCATGCAGGGAACACTGACGCTTTCTTT. It encodes CASSPHAGNTDAFF.